A selection of T cell receptor beta chains follows, all from one sample in a study of T cell responses to AZD1222 COVID-19 vaccine. Assay used: immunoSEQ multiplex PCR; TCRdb lists only in-frame clones, some missing. Here the sample spans tens of thousands of clones, around 80% being singletons. The material sequenced was peripheral blood, taken 28 days after the second AZD1222 dose. All receptors come from an adult who received the AZD1222 COVID-19 vaccine. The CDR3 runs from the conserved cysteine through the conserved F or W. D genes are given only for firm matches. Size is stated for part of the rows, as once, few or many counts, or as a class when the clone is expanded.

J gene	D gene	clone size	V gene	CDR3 DNA	CDR3 protein
TRBJ1-5	-	-	TRBV6-5	TGTGCCAGCAGTTACGATACAGGTTTGACGCAGCCCCAGCATTTT	CASSYDTGLTQPQHF
TRBJ2-7	-	-	TRBV5-1	TGCGCCAGCAGCTTGGTCCAGAATGGAGGCGAGCAGTACTTC	CASSLVQNGGEQYF
TRBJ2-5	-	-	TRBV28	TGTGCCAGCAGTTTAGCAGGTCTAGGCGGGTACCAAGAGACCCAGTACTTC	CASSLAGLGGYQETQYF
TRBJ2-1	TRBD2	-	TRBV6-2/TRBV6-3	TGTGCCAGCAGTTACAAACTAGCGGGTACGAGCTCCTACAATGAGCAGTTCTTC	CASSYKLAGTSSYNEQFF
TRBJ1-2	-	-	TRBV12-3/TRBV12-4	TGTGCCAGCAGGCCAGGGGAGGACTATGGCTACACCTTC	CASRPGEDYGYTF
TRBJ1-2	-	-	TRBV4-2	TGTGCCAGCAGCCCTCAGACGCAGTATGGCTACACCTTC	CASSPQTQYGYTF
TRBJ1-1	-	-	TRBV19	TGTGCCAGTAGTATCTCCGGGGGCTACACTGAAGCTTTCTTT	CASSISGGYTEAFF
TRBJ1-4	-	-	TRBV9	TGTGCCAGCAGCGTAGGACAGGACACGGGGGAAAAACTGTTTTTT	CASSVGQDTGEKLFF
TRBJ1-2	TRBD1	-	TRBV28	TGTGCCAGCAGTTTATTCACAGGGGGCGCGGATGGCTACACCTTC	CASSLFTGGADGYTF
TRBJ2-3	TRBD2	-	TRBV18	TGTGCCAGCTCAGCCGGGACTAGCGGCACAGATACGCAGTATTTT	CASSAGTSGTDTQYF
TRBJ1-5	-	-	TRBV28	TGTGCCAGCACGTCGGGACCCCACGGCAATCAGCCCCAGCATTTT	CASTSGPHGNQPQHF
TRBJ1-2	-	few	TRBV30	TGTGCCTGGAGTGTGCTCAACTATGGCTACACCTTC	CAWSVLNYGYTF
TRBJ2-6	-	-	TRBV12-3/TRBV12-4	TGTGCCAGCAACGACCATGGGGCCAACGTCCTGACTTTC	CASNDHGANVLTF
TRBJ1-4	-	few	TRBV19	TGTGCCAGTAGTATGGGACGCCCAACTAATGAAAAACTGTTTTTT	CASSMGRPTNEKLFF
TRBJ1-2	TRBD1	-	TRBV7-2	TGTGCCAGCAGCCTGGGACAGTCGGTTCATGGCTACACCTTC	CASSLGQSVHGYTF